The clone carrying this TCR beta chain was detected only a few times. The target antigen is unknown. The method was immunoSEQ multiplex PCR; TCRdb's version includes in-frame clones alone and lacks a portion of them. The sample records some 110,000 clones, roughly 87% being singletons. The data were taken from a study of T cell responses to AZD1222 COVID-19 vaccine. Study results and limitations: The study identified only a handful of AZD1222 recipients as seropositive at baseline. Vaccine-related CD4 TCRs covered spike, predominating at 160-218 and 743-854.

Germline V gene sequence: CDR1 LGHDT, CDR2 YNNKEL (reference sequence). The CDR3 is 13 amino acids. V gave up 6 bases and J gave up 4 bases; unmatched junction bases: 4. Analyses pooled second doses at about 4 or about 12 weeks. The sequence came from an adult who received the AZD1222 COVID-19 vaccine. Specimen: peripheral blood, collected 28 days after the second AZD1222 dose. The chain carries TRBV3-1 (or the pseudogene TRBV3-2) and TRBJ1-1; 8 bases map to TRBD1. CDR3 loop: CASSQGAITEAFF. The CDR3 DNA follows: TGTGCCAGCAGTCAGGGGGCTATCACTGAAGCTTTCTTT.